What follows is one T cell receptor beta chain and its context. Production of TCR beta cDNA relied on 5'RACE template switching with UMIs. One entry per CDR3 protein, without DNA, is what TCRdb gives after re-calling the 5' RACE reads. The table lists 350,000 to 450,000 distinct CDR3 sequences. This entry comes from a study of T cells expressing NK-cell markers. The CDR3 covers 15 residues. This clonotype was sampled from a man between 18 and 69 years old in good health. Sequencing used blood T cells: a sorted CD56 or NKG2C T cell subset, CD4+ or CD8+ T cells, or bulk PBMC T cells (not recorded which). V gene TRBV12-3 or TRBV12-4 combines with J gene TRBJ1-2; no DNA is available, so the TRBD1 call from TCRdb remains unchecked. The CDR3 region is CASSLPPGANYGYTF.